The 27 T cell receptor beta chains below come from one sample, sequenced in a study of blood T cell repertoires in COVID-19. Sequencing used immunoSEQ multiplex PCR; TCRdb keeps in-frame clones, though not all of them. In the table there are 230,000 or so clones, 88% of which are singletons. The sample consisted of PBMCs or T cells enriched from blood (not recorded which). The receptors originated from a woman aged 45-59 years with acute COVID-19.

The chain is built from TRBV5-1 and TRBJ2-2, with D maybe TRBD1 (5 bases). Germline V lookup: CDR1 SGHRS, CDR2 YFSETQ. The CDR3 spans 16 residues. With 4 bases removed from V and 2 bases from J, the gap between germline ends came to 15 bases. The CDR3 here is CASSLTDSLNTGELFF. The CDR3 DNA follows: TGCGCCAGCAGCCTGACAGACAGCCTTAACACCGGGGAGCTGTTTTTT.

The chain has TRBV28 and TRBJ1-1, with 8 nucleotides matching TRBD1. Trimming at V came to 6 bases and at J to 5 bases, leaving 5 bases not matched to a gene. This CDR3 is built from 13 residues. Germline lookup yields CDR1 MDHEN and CDR2 SYDVKM. Here the CDR3 reads CASSHGQGTEAFF. DNA of the CDR3: TGTGCCAGCAGCCACGGACAGGGTACTGAAGCTTTCTTT.

The genes are TRBV4-1 and TRBJ2-7; 7 bases are a match to TRBD2. The CDR3 spans 14 residues. The junction had 10 bases not matched to a gene; V was cut back by 4 bases and J by 7 bases. In germline, CDR1 is MGHRA, CDR2 YSYEKL. The CDR3 bases are TGCGCCAGCAGCCGACCGTCGCGGCGGGAGGAGCAGTACTTC. Translating gives CASSRPSRREEQYF.

The chain has TRBV30 and TRBJ1-6, with D perhaps matching TRBD1 (6 bases). Trimming shortened V by 2 bases and J by 10 bases, and 15 bases separated the two germline ends. The CDR3 has 14 amino acids. The germline V gene has CDR1 GTSNPN and CDR2 SVGIG (reference sequence). For the CDR3, the DNA is TGTGCCTGGAGTACAGGGCAGGGTCGGTCACCCCTCCACTTT. Translated: CAWSTGQGRSPLHF.

The chain is built from TRBV4-2 and TRBJ2-3, with 12 positions matching TRBD2. CDR3 size: 17 residues. With V trimmed by 0 bases and J by 6 bases, 7 bases remained unmatched. CDR1 is LGHNA and CDR2 is YNFKEQ in the germline V gene. CDR3 in DNA: TGTGCCAGCAGCCAAGATAGACTAGCGGGAGAGGCGGATACGCAGTATTTT. It is translated as CASSQDRLAGEADTQYF.

This chain links TRBV30 with TRBJ2-7, with D possibly being TRBD2 (6 bases). This CDR3 is 15 amino acids long. Trimming removed 3 bases at V and 1 base at J, with 16 bases between. CDR1 and CDR2 (germline): GTSNPN, SVGIG (reference sequence). The CDR3 loop is CAWSRGGLASYEQYF. The CDR3 bases are TGTGCCTGGAGCAGAGGAGGGCTCGCGTCCTACGAGCAGTACTTC.

This chain joins TRBV7-9 and TRBJ2-3; D not resolved. The germline gives CDR1 SEHNR, CDR2 FQNEAQ (reference sequence). Between the trimmed V and J ends, which lost 2 bases and 0 bases, there was a span of 9 bases. The CDR3 extends over 15 amino acids. CDR3 sequence reads: CASSLFLISTDTQYF. The CDR3 coding sequence is TGTGCCAGCAGCTTATTTCTAATCAGCACAGATACGCAGTATTTT.

The genes are TRBV6-5 and TRBJ1-1, with D uncertain. The ends were cut back, 6 bases at V and 2 bases at J, with 10 bases in the middle. The CDR3 is 13 amino acids. CDR1 MNHEY and CDR2 SVGAGI come from the germline V gene. CDR3 DNA sequence: TGTGCCAGCAGGAGGGCGACTAACACTGAAGCTTTCTTT. Translated: CASRRATNTEAFF.

The CDR3 is CASRHYMTPHKVGNVLTF. CDR3 DNA sequence: TGTGCAAGTCGCCATTATATGACTCCACACAAAGTCGGGAACGTCCTGACTTTC. J is TRBJ2-6 and V is TRBV12-2; TRBD2 is the table's D call and was not checked against the DNA. TRBV12-2 has pseudogene status. The CDR3 has 18 residues.

The V call is TRBV6-2 or TRBV6-3, the J call TRBJ1-6; tentatively, D is TRBD1 (6 bases). Trimming shortened V by 4 bases and J by 7 bases, and 17 bases separated the two germline ends. Germline CDR1 and CDR2: MNHEY and SVGEGT. The CDR3 extends over 16 amino acids. The chain's CDR3 is CASSFGQTKLNSPLHF. DNA of the CDR3: TGTGCCAGCAGTTTCGGACAGACCAAGCTGAATTCACCCCTCCACTTT.

This clone was seen more than once but under ten times. The CDR3: CASSTDRGRSYEQYF. CDR3 nucleotide sequence: TGTGCCAGCAGCACCGACAGGGGGCGATCCTACGAGCAGTACTTC. The chain is built from TRBV6-5 and TRBJ2-7, with TRBD1 matching 10 bases. The CDR3 extends over 15 amino acids. Germline values: CDR1 MNHEY, CDR2 SVGAGI. V lost 6 bases, J lost 1 base, and 6 bases stayed unmatched.

The chain employs TRBV2 and TRBJ2-5; 10 bases line up with TRBD2. V shed 8 bases, J shed 2 bases, and the junction held 8 bases outside the gene matches. Germline assignment: CDR1 SNHLY and CDR2 FYNNEI. CDR3 size: 15 residues. The CDR3 region has the DNA TGTGCCAGCGTGGATTGGACTAGCGGACAAGAGACCCAGTACTTC. Protein product: CASVDWTSGQETQYF.

The DNA of the CDR3 is TGTGCCAGCAGTCTGACAGCAACTAATGAAAAACTGTTTTTT. This sequence encodes CASSLTATNEKLFF. The chain recombines TRBV6-5 with TRBJ1-4; a possible D gene is TRBD1 (5 bases). The CDR3 length is 14 residues. The germline V gene encodes CDR1 MNHEY and CDR2 SVGAGI. V lost 5 bases to trimming and J lost 0 bases, with 7 bases between them.

This chain connects TRBV3-1 (or the pseudogene TRBV3-2) to TRBJ1-4; 9 nucleotides agree with TRBD1. This CDR3 contains 15 residues. Germline CDR1 and CDR2: LGHDT and YNNKEL (reference sequence). The junction had 6 bases not matched to a gene; V was cut back by 4 bases and J by 6 bases. The CDR3, as DNA: TGTGCCAGCAGCCCCGGACAGGGGTGGTATGAAAAACTGTTTTTT. Encoded protein: CASSPGQGWYEKLFF.

Worth noting for this clone: One junction end disagrees with the germline gene, perhaps due to a read error. The chain joins TRBV28 to TRBJ1-4, with unresolved D. The CDR3 has 10 amino acids. Germline CDR1 reads MDHEN; CDR2 reads SYDVKM. CDR3 nucleotide sequence: TGCGGGGTAGGGTACGAAAAACTGTTTTTT. It is translated as CGVGYEKLFF. Full variable domain (missing parts from reference TRBV28 and TRBJ1-4): DVKVTQSSRYLVKRTGEKVFLECVQDMDHENMFWYRQDPGLGLRLIYFSYDVKMKEKGDIPEGYSVSREKKERFSLILESASTNQTSMYLCGVGYEKLFFGSGTQLSVL.

This clone was seen only a few times. The chain employs TRBV28 and TRBJ1-2, with 9 positions matching TRBD1. V shed 7 bases and J 5 bases; nucleotides not matched to a gene: 5. Per the germline V gene, CDR1 is MDHEN and CDR2 is SYDVKM. This CDR3 spans 13 amino acids. As DNA, the CDR3 is TGTGCCAGCACCATTGACAGGGGGTATGGCTACACCTTC. Its protein product is CASTIDRGYGYTF.

This rearrangement joins TRBV7-2 to TRBJ2-1; 9 nucleotides agree with TRBD1. In germline, CDR1 is SGHTA, CDR2 FQGNSA. This CDR3 has 18 residues. V lost 5 bases, J lost 1 base, and 12 bases stayed unmatched. The CDR3 reads CASSLGQGRPESYNEQFF. CDR3 coding DNA: TGTGCCAGCAGCCTAGGACAGGGGCGCCCGGAATCCTACAATGAGCAGTTCTTC.

The chain employs TRBV2 and TRBJ2-7; the match to TRBD2 covers 10 bases. Germline V gene lookup returns CDR1 SNHLY and CDR2 FYNNEI. V dropped 5 bases and J dropped 2; count of bases not matched to a gene: 6. The CDR3 runs 15 residues. CDR3 amino acids: CASSYTGTSAYEQYF. The CDR3 DNA follows: TGTGCCAGCAGTTACACCGGGACTAGCGCCTACGAGCAGTACTTC. Filled out from reference TRBV2 and TRBJ2-7, the complete variable domain reads EPEVTQTPSHQVTQMGQEVILRCVPISNHLYFYWYRQILGQKVEFLVSFYNNEISEKSEIFDDQFSVERPDGSNFTLKIRSTKLEDSAMYFCASSYTGTSAYEQYFGPGTRLTVT.

The rearrangement links TRBV14 to TRBJ2-3; D may be TRBD2 (5 bases). Trimming left V 5 bases short and J 0 bases short, with 9 bases between. Germline values: CDR1 SGHDN, CDR2 FVKESK. CDR3 length: 14 residues. CDR3 sequence: CASSFGLSTDTQYF. CDR3 nucleotide sequence: TGTGCCAGCAGCTTTGGACTCAGCACAGATACGCAGTATTTT.

The chain links TRBV18 to TRBJ2-7; possible D gene TRBD2, 5 bases. Looked up from germline, CDR1 is KGHSH and CDR2 is LQKENI. The CDR3 loop spans 16 amino acids. The germline V and J ends were trimmed by 3 bases and 7 bases, with 22 bases remaining between them. The CDR3 sequence: CASSPLVAGDLGEQYF. CDR3 bases: TGTGCCAGCTCACCCTTGGTAGCCGGGGATTTGGGAGAGCAGTACTTC.

The CDR3, as DNA: TGTGCCAGCAGTTCCCCCGGGACAGACCCTTACGAGCAGTACTTC. This gives the protein CASSSPGTDPYEQYF. V and J are TRBV6-2 or TRBV6-3 and TRBJ2-7; 7 bases are shared with TRBD1. V dropped 4 bases and J dropped 4; count of bases not matched to a gene: 10. The CDR3 length is 15 residues. In germline, CDR1 is MNHEY, CDR2 SVGEGT.

Written as DNA, the CDR3 is TGTGCCAGCAGCTTAGACAGGCTGGGACCCCTCCACTTT. Residues: CASSLDRLGPLHF. The rearrangement uses TRBV7-2 and TRBJ1-6, with D possibly TRBD1 on 5 matching bases. Trimming left V 1 base short and J 12 bases short, with 10 bases between. This CDR3 has 13 amino acids. Germline loops: CDR1 SGHTA, CDR2 FQGNSA.

This chain connects TRBV2 to TRBJ2-6; a weak D match, TRBD2 (5 bases). The CDR3 contains 18 residues. Germline V gene sequence: CDR1 SNHLY, CDR2 FYNNEI. V lost 6 bases and J 2 bases, leaving 20 bases between the germline ends. Written as DNA, the CDR3 is TGTGCCAGCAGCCGGGGAGCCCTTATGGGCACTGGGGCCAACGTCCTGACTTTC. Protein product: CASSRGALMGTGANVLTF.

CDR3 sequence reads: CASRLDRLNSPLHF. CDR3 coding DNA: TGTGCCAGCAGGCTGGACAGGTTAAATTCACCCCTCCACTTT. The genes are TRBV25-1 and TRBJ1-6, with 7 bases lining up with TRBD1. Germline-derived CDR1 and CDR2 are MGHDK and SYGVNS. The CDR3 contains 14 residues. Losses at the gene ends were 6 bases for V and 7 bases for J; bases not matched to a gene: 6.

The chain carries TRBV27 and TRBJ2-6; possible D gene TRBD1, 6 bases. The CDR3 is 16 residues long. CDR1 and CDR2 (germline): MNHEY, SMNVEV (reference sequence). The germline V and J ends were trimmed by 3 bases and 0 bases, with 9 bases remaining between them. CDR3 DNA: TGTGCCAGCAGTTTCAGCAGGGGCTCTGGGGCCAACGTCCTGACTTTC. This codes for CASSFSRGSGANVLTF. Looking up the rest from reference TRBV27 and TRBJ2-6 gives the full variable domain: EAQVTQNPRYLITVTGKKLTVTCSQNMNHEYMSWYRQDPGLGLRQIYYSMNVEVTDKGDVPEGYKVSRKEKRNFPLILESPSPNQTSLYFCASSFSRGSGANVLTFGAGSRLTVL.

This clone was observed a handful of times. V usage is TRBV10-2 and J usage is TRBJ1-5; D remains unclear. Trimming pared 3 bases from V and 0 bases from J, leaving 6 bases between. Germline-derived CDR1 and CDR2 are WSHSY and SAAADI. The CDR3 is 14 amino acids. CDR3: CASSEYYSNQPQHF. The CDR3 DNA reads as TGCGCCAGCAGTGAATATTATAGCAATCAGCCCCAGCATTTT.

CDR3 sequence: CASSLTDWHGYTF. In nucleotides, the CDR3 is TGTGCCAGCAGCCTGACTGATTGGCATGGCTACACCTTC. The V call is TRBV14, the J call TRBJ1-2; no clear D gene. Germline V gene sequence: CDR1 SGHDN, CDR2 FVKESK. Trimming cost V 4 bases and J 6 bases, with 12 bases left between them. CDR3 length equals 13 residues.